These T cell receptor beta chains were read from a single sample in a study of early T cells in non-severe SARS-CoV-2 infection. TCRdb reprocessed the 5' RACE reads with MiXCR, giving one entry per CDR3 protein. The sample carries roughly 45,000 distinct CDR3 sequences, 4% to 5% recorded once. The material sequenced was whole blood. The receptors shown here come from an adult who was a healthcare worker with PCR-confirmed SARS-CoV-2 infection or an uninfected control (not recorded which). CDR3s include the opening cysteine and the closing phenylalanine or tryptophan. Each record gives: CDR3 protein, CDR3 DNA, clone size, J gene, D gene, V gene. A D gene is named only where the DNA matches it firmly. The size entry is marked missing in some rows and otherwise reads once, few, many or a size class.

CASSLPDRRSGNTIYF	TGTGCCAGCAGCTTACCCGACAGGCGCTCTGGAAACACCATATATTTT	many	TRBJ1-3	NA	TRBV7-9
CASSRLAGDNEQFF	TGTGCCAGCAGCCGACTAGCGGGAGATAATGAGCAGTTCTTC	many	TRBJ2-1	TRBD2	TRBV7-9
CASSSGLGSTDTQYF	TGTGCCAGCAGCTCGGGACTAGGTAGCACAGATACGCAGTATTTT	few	TRBJ2-3	TRBD2	TRBV7-2
CASRRTDLSTDTQYF	TGCGCCAGCAGGAGGACGGACCTTAGCACAGATACGCAGTATTTT	many	TRBJ2-3	NA	TRBV5-1
CASSQDYTTQETQYF	TGTGCCAGCAGCCAAGATTACACTACCCAAGAGACCCAGTACTTC	many	TRBJ2-5	NA	TRBV4-2
CASSPGSYGYTF	TGCGCCAGCAGCCCAGGGTCCTATGGCTACACCTTC	many	TRBJ1-2	NA	TRBV5-1
CASSIAPSRTGANVLTF	TGTGCCAGTAGTATAGCGCCGTCACGGACTGGGGCCAACGTCCTGACTTTC	many	TRBJ2-6	NA	TRBV19
CATSAHRDSSYNEQFF	TGTGCCACCAGTGCTCACCGGGACAGCTCCTACAATGAGCAGTTCTTC	many	TRBJ2-1	TRBD1	TRBV24-1
CASSYHRGPSDEQYF	TGTGCCAGCAGCTACCACAGGGGCCCGTCGGACGAGCAGTACTTC	few	TRBJ2-7	TRBD1	TRBV7-6
CASSLDQDAERFF	TGTGCCAGCAGCTTAGATCAGGACGCCGAGCGGTTCTTC	NA	TRBJ2-1	NA	TRBV11-2
CASSWTGGSNEQYF	TGTGCCAGCAGTTGGACAGGGGGCTCCAACGAGCAGTACTTC	many	TRBJ2-7	TRBD1	TRBV6-2/TRBV6-3
CASSPGAIFYEQYF	TGCGCCAGCAGCCCCGGGGCCATCTTCTACGAGCAGTACTTC	few	TRBJ2-7	NA	TRBV4-3
CSARTSGTNTDTQYF	TGCAGCGCCCGGACTAGCGGGACCAATACAGATACGCAGTATTTT	many	TRBJ2-3	TRBD2	TRBV29-1
CASSPGGGLSYNEQFF	TGTGCCAGCAGCCCCGGGGGGGGCCTTTCCTACAATGAGCAGTTCTTC	NA	TRBJ2-1	TRBD2	TRBV3-1
CASSRSYEGTEAFF	TGTGCCAGCAGCCGTTCTTATGAGGGCACTGAAGCTTTCTTT	many	TRBJ1-1	NA	TRBV7-9
CASSLSGQRGNTIYF	TGTGCCAGCAGCTTGAGCGGACAGAGGGGAAACACCATATATTTT	many	TRBJ1-3	NA	TRBV11-2
CSAPTSGNTIYF	TGCAGTGCTCCAACGTCCGGAAACACCATATATTTT	many	TRBJ1-3	NA	TRBV20-1
CASSLVSQTGELFF	TGTGCCAGCAGCTTAGTCTCCCAAACCGGGGAGCTGTTTTTT	few	TRBJ2-2	NA	TRBV11-1
CASSTRTSGSGDTQYF	TGTGCCAGTAGTACCAGGACTAGCGGGAGCGGTGATACGCAGTATTTT	NA	TRBJ2-3	TRBD2	TRBV19
CASSWGGSSYNEQFF	TGCGCCAGCAGCTGGGGCGGGAGCTCCTACAATGAGCAGTTCTTC	many	TRBJ2-1	TRBD2	TRBV5-1
CASSLTGVGEKLFF	TGTGCCAGCTCACTCACAGGGGTGGGCGAAAAACTGTTTTTT	NA	TRBJ1-4	TRBD1	TRBV18
CSARDGSQPQHF	TGCAGCGCCCGAGACGGGTCACAGCCCCAGCATTTT	many	TRBJ1-5	NA	TRBV29-1
CASSRLQGLSYEQYF	TGTGCCAGCAGCAGGCTCCAGGGTTTATCCTACGAGCAGTACTTC	NA	TRBJ2-7	NA	TRBV7-8
CASSLASWTSGSYEQYF	TGTGCCAGCAGCTTAGCTTCTTGGACTAGCGGGAGCTACGAGCAGTACTTC	many	TRBJ2-7	TRBD2	TRBV7-9
CASSHIGGTGAFF	TGTGCCAGCAGCCACATTGGGGGGACGGGGGCTTTCTTT	many	TRBJ1-1	NA	TRBV11-2
CASSLNRGLAAYEQYF	TGTGCCAGCAGCCTCAACCGCGGGCTAGCGGCCTACGAGCAGTACTTC	many	TRBJ2-7	TRBD2	TRBV7-6
CASSFRDGETQYF	TGTGCCAGCAGCTTCCGGGACGGAGAGACCCAGTACTTC	many	TRBJ2-5	NA	TRBV5-4
CATSGGGERNEQFF	TGTGCCACCAGTGGAGGGGGCGAACGCAATGAGCAGTTCTTC	many	TRBJ2-1	TRBD1	TRBV24-1
CASSLRPGPTGANVLTF	TGTGCCAGCAGTTTAAGGCCAGGGCCCACTGGGGCCAACGTCCTGACTTTC	many	TRBJ2-6	NA	TRBV27
CASSLWDRGRKKLFF	TGTGCCAGCAGCCTATGGGACAGGGGGAGGAAAAAACTGTTTTTT	NA	TRBJ1-4	TRBD1	TRBV7-3
CASDYLGDSKYF	TGTGCCAGCGACTACCTAGGGGACAGCAAGTATTTT	many	TRBJ2-3	TRBD1	TRBV25-1
CASSDSRAGADTQYF	TGTGCCAGCAGTGACTCAAGAGCTGGGGCAGATACGCAGTATTTT	few	TRBJ2-3	NA	TRBV6-4
CASSPPGTEAFF	TGTGCCAGTAGTCCACCAGGGACAGAAGCTTTCTTT	NA	TRBJ1-1	NA	TRBV19
CASSLGTVNTGELFF	TGTGCCAGCAGCTTGGGAACAGTGAACACCGGGGAGCTGTTTTTT	few	TRBJ2-2	NA	TRBV7-2
CASSLTSGVNTGELFF	TGTGCCAGCAGTCTAACTAGCGGGGTGAACACCGGGGAGCTGTTTTTT	few	TRBJ2-2	TRBD2	TRBV2
CSARGGTAFSYEQYF	TGCAGTGCTAGGGGGGGGACAGCTTTCTCCTACGAGCAGTACTTC	few	TRBJ2-7	NA	TRBV20-1
CSVEERWNTEAFF	TGCAGCGTTGAAGAGCGATGGAACACTGAAGCTTTCTTT	few	TRBJ1-1	NA	TRBV29-1
CASSKARGGAEDTQYF	TGTGCCAGCAGCAAAGCGCGAGGGGGCGCAGAAGATACGCAGTATTTT	few	TRBJ2-3	NA	TRBV21-1
CASSPTSGWNEQFF	TGTGCCAGCAGCCCAACGTCGGGCTGGAATGAGCAGTTCTTC	many	TRBJ2-1	NA	TRBV7-9
CASRKTGIRDTQYF	TGTGCCAGCAGGAAGACAGGGATCAGGGATACGCAGTATTTT	many	TRBJ2-3	TRBD1	TRBV12-3/TRBV12-4
CATSEADRGRNNEQFF	TGTGCCACCAGTGAAGCCGACAGGGGGAGAAACAATGAGCAGTTCTTC	few	TRBJ2-1	TRBD1	TRBV24-1
CASSPREIMNTEAFF	TGTGCCAGCAGCCCGAGGGAGATAATGAACACTGAAGCTTTCTTT	many	TRBJ1-1	NA	TRBV7-8
CSVGQGAYNEQFF	TGCAGCGTTGGACAGGGGGCTTACAATGAGCAGTTCTTC	many	TRBJ2-1	TRBD1	TRBV29-1
CASSQAPPSRRTYSYNEQFF	TGTGCCAGCAGCCAGGCCCCCCCTTCCCGGCGGACCTACTCCTACAATGAGCAGTTCTTC	many	TRBJ2-1	NA	TRBV3-1
CSNIGLAGSTDTQYF	TGCAGCAACATTGGACTAGCGGGGTCCACAGATACGCAGTATTTT	many	TRBJ2-3	TRBD2	TRBV29-1
CATSDFTGSTGELFF	TGTGCCACCAGTGATTTTACGGGATCAACCGGGGAGCTGTTTTTT	many	TRBJ2-2	NA	TRBV24-1
CASSLASDTQYF	TGTGCCAGCAGCTTGGCCTCAGATACGCAGTATTTT	many	TRBJ2-3	NA	TRBV5-6
CSALQSINQPQHF	TGCAGTGCTCTCCAGTCTATCAATCAGCCCCAGCATTTT	NA	TRBJ1-5	NA	TRBV20-1
CASSKGGLGEQYF	TGTGCCAGCAGCAAAGGAGGGCTGGGGGAGCAGTACTTC	many	TRBJ2-7	NA	TRBV9
CAISERLGSAHEQYF	TGTGCCATCAGTGAGAGACTGGGCTCGGCCCACGAGCAGTACTTC	many	TRBJ2-7	NA	TRBV10-3
CASSPRRGSEQYF	TGTGCCAGCAGTCCCAGACGGGGTAGCGAGCAGTACTTC	many	TRBJ2-7	NA	TRBV27
CASSGTDYGTEAFF	TGTGCCAGCTCCGGGACAGACTATGGCACTGAAGCTTTCTTT	NA	TRBJ1-1	TRBD1	TRBV7-9
CASSQAAGGLTDTQYF	TGTGCCAGCAGCCAAGCGGCAGGGGGACTAACAGATACGCAGTATTTT	NA	TRBJ2-3	NA	TRBV3-1
CASSLPSTNEKLFF	TGTGCCAGCAGTTTGCCCTCAACTAATGAAAAACTGTTTTTT	few	TRBJ1-4	NA	TRBV12-3/TRBV12-4
CASSLDATAAANYGYTF	TGTGCCAGCAGCTTAGATGCGACAGCGGCCGCTAACTATGGCTACACCTTC	NA	TRBJ1-2	NA	TRBV7-9
CSALGGFPEQYF	TGCAGTGCTTTGGGGGGGTTTCCCGAGCAGTACTTC	NA	TRBJ2-7	TRBD2	TRBV20-1
CASSVVSTEQFF	TGTGCCAGCAGCGTAGTTTCTACGGAGCAGTTCTTC	many	TRBJ2-1	NA	TRBV9
CASSQVYNEQFF	TGTGCCAGCAGCCAGGTCTACAATGAGCAGTTCTTC	few	TRBJ2-1	NA	TRBV6-2/TRBV6-3
CASSLGTASEAFF	TGTGCCAGCAGTTTGGGTACTGCCTCCGAAGCTTTCTTT	many	TRBJ1-1	NA	TRBV27